This T cell receptor beta chain was documented in a study of shared clonotypes between healthy human individuals. The study, taken as a whole, reports: Tissues were not sampled, only blood, and their repertoires likely differ.

Repertoires were generated with immunoSEQ multiplex PCR, while TCRdb's copy carries only in-frame clones and drops some. The data show about 2.1 million clones, just under 95% seen once. Naive-designated CD8 cells lacked CD45RO, were positively enriched for CCR7, and omitted terminally differentiated effector memory CD45RA+ cells. From germline, CDR1 is SGHVS and CDR2 FNYEAQ. The CDR3 runs to 17 residues. V shed 0 bases, J shed 2 bases, and the junction held 5 bases outside the gene matches. As to this clone: Its target is unknown.

Material for sequencing was naive CD8+ T cells from PBMCs. The TCR originated in a man aged 18 to 30 in good health. Some clones in this sample may be carry-over from other donors' samples. This chain uses TRBV7-6 with TRBJ2-2; TRBD1 agrees at 8 bases. The CDR3 sequence: CASSLASGGHNTGELFF. The CDR3, as DNA: TGTGCCAGCAGCTTAGCGTCAGGGGGCCATAACACCGGGGAGCTGTTTTTT.